These 9 T cell receptor beta chains were sequenced from one sample in a study of shared clonotypes between healthy human individuals. This table comes from immunoSEQ multiplex PCR, and its TCRdb copy is limited to in-frame clones, with some not included. The table records approximately 2.5 million clones, 80% to 95% of them present only once. Sequenced: naive CD4+ T cells from PBMCs. Specified subset: CD45RA+ positively selected. These receptors all stem from a man between 18 and 35 years old in good health. Some clones in this sample may be carry-over from other donors' samples.

The chain joins TRBV6-1 to TRBJ2-5, with D perhaps matching TRBD2 (5 bases). The J call may be mistaken, given a closer DNA end match to TRBJ2-7. CDR1 is MNHNS and CDR2 is SASEGT in the germline V gene. The CDR3 extends over 15 amino acids. In nucleotides, the CDR3 is TGTGCCAGCAGTGAAGGATGGGAGAGCTCCTACGAGCAGTACTTC. Translating gives CASSEGWESSYEQYF.

This chain connects TRBV18 to TRBJ2-1; D possibly corresponds to TRBD2 (6 bases). CDR3 length: 19 amino acids. Germline V gives CDR1 KGHSH, CDR2 LQKENI. Trimming removed 1 base from V and 1 base from J, with 20 bases in between. CDR3 coding DNA: TGTGCCAGCTCACCACGGTCAGGCCGTGTAGCGGAATCCTACAATGAGCAGTTCTTC. The encoded protein is CASSPRSGRVAESYNEQFF.

This chain connects TRBV5-1 to TRBJ1-2, with 7 bases that match TRBD1. The CDR3 is made up of 13 amino acids. Germline CDR1 reads SGHRS; CDR2 reads YFSETQ. J gave up 4 bases and V 5 bases, and 5 bases lay outside the gene matches. CDR3 DNA sequence: TGCGCCAGCAGGGGTCCAGGGGGCTATGGCTACACCTTC. This gives the protein CASRGPGGYGYTF.

The rearrangement links TRBV7-2 to TRBJ2-7; TRBD1 aligns across 7 bases. The length of the CDR3 is 12 residues. Germline V gene sequence: CDR1 SGHTA, CDR2 FQGNSA. J was trimmed by 3 bases and V by 5 bases; bases with no gene match: 1. DNA for the CDR3: TGTGCCAGCAGCAGGACAGGCTACGAGCAGTACTTC. Its translation: CASSRTGYEQYF. The full variable domain, its missing parts supplied by reference TRBV7-2 and TRBJ2-7, is GAGVSQSPSNKVTEKGKDVELRCDPISGHTALYWYRQSLGQGLEFLIYFQGNSAPDKSGLPSDRFSAERTGGSVSTLTIQRTQQEDSAVYLCASSRTGYEQYFGPGTRLTVT.

This clone appeared once. V usage is TRBV7-9 and J usage is TRBJ2-3; D call uncertain. Trimming pared 6 bases from V and 11 bases from J, leaving 15 bases between. This CDR3 spans 12 amino acids. CDR1 is SEHNR, CDR2 FQNEAQ, per germline (reference sequence). CDR3 sequence: CASRSIRPRQYF. CDR3 coding DNA: TGTGCCAGCAGATCAATAAGGCCCCGGCAGTATTTT.

The chain carries TRBV14 and TRBJ1-3, with D unresolved. Trimming removed 7 bases at V and 4 bases at J, with 11 bases between. Germline CDR1 reads SGHDN; CDR2 reads FVKESK. This CDR3 spans 13 amino acids. Here the CDR3 reads CASTHRWGNTIYF. As DNA, the CDR3 is TGTGCCAGCACTCATCGCTGGGGAAACACCATATATTTT.

This chain uses TRBV6-6 with TRBJ2-7; D possibly matches TRBD1 or TRBD2 (5 bases each). CDR1 is MNHNY and CDR2 is SVGAGI in the germline V gene (reference sequence). The CDR3 is 16 residues long. The V gene lost 5 bases and the J gene lost 0 bases, with 17 bases spanning the gap. The CDR3 nucleotides read TGTGCCAGCAGTCCCCTACCGGGACGGAGCTCCTACGAGCAGTACTTC. Protein product: CASSPLPGRSSYEQYF.

The V gene is TRBV28, the J gene TRBJ2-7; 7 bases are shared with TRBD2. The CDR3 totals 18 residues. The germline CDR1 and CDR2 sequences are MDHEN and SYDVKM. The junction had 12 bases not matched to a gene; V was cut back by 1 base and J by 0 bases. CDR3 residues: CASSLFHGGSSSSYEQYF. Here the CDR3 DNA reads TGTGCCAGCAGTTTATTTCACGGCGGGAGCTCGAGCTCCTACGAGCAGTACTTC.

This chain's CDR3 is CASSPRDLPSVAQYF. The DNA for the CDR3 is TGTGCCAGCAGCCCCCGGGACCTTCCGTCGGTGGCGCAGTATTTT. The rearrangement uses TRBV5-4 and TRBJ2-3; possibly TRBD1 or TRBD2 for D (5 bases each). This CDR3 contains 15 residues. V was clipped by 4 bases and J by 10 bases, with 22 bases between them. Germline CDR1 reads SGHNT; CDR2 reads YYREEE (reference sequence). Looking up the rest from reference TRBV5-4 and TRBJ2-3 gives the full variable domain: ETGVTQSPTHLIKTRGQQVTLRCSSQSGHNTVSWYQQALGQGPQFIFQYYREEENGRGNFPPRFSGLQFPNYSSELNVNALELDDSALYLCASSPRDLPSVAQYFGPGTRLTVL.